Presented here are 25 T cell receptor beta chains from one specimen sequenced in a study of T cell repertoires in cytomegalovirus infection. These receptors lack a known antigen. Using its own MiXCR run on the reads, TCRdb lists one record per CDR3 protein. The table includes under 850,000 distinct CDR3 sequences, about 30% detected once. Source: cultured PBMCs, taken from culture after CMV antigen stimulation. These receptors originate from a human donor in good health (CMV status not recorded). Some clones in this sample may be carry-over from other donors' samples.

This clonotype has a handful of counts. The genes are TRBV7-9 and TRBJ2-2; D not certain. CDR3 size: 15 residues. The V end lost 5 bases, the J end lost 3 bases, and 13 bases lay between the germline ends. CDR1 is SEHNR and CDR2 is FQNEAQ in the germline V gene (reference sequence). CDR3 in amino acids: CASSRKGIHTGELFF. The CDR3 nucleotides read TGTGCCAGCAGCCGAAAGGGTATCCACACCGGGGAGCTGTTTTTT. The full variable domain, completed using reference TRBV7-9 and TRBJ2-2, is DTGVSQNPRHKITKRGQNVTFRCDPISEHNRLYWYRQTLGQGPEFLTYFQNEAQLEKSRLLSDRFSAERPKGSFSTLEIQRTEQGDSAMYLCASSRKGIHTGELFFGEGSRLTVL.

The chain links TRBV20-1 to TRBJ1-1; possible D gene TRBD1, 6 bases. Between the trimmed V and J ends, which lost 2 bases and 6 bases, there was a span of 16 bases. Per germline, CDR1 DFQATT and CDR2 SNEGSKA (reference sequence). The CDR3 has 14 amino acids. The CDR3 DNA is TGCAGTGCTAGACTACGGCAGGGGAAAGCTGAAGCTTTCTTT. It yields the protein CSARLRQGKAEAFF.

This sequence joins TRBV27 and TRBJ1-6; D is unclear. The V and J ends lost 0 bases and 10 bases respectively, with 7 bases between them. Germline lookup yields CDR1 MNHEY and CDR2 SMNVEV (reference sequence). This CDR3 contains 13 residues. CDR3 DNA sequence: TGTGCCAGCAGTTTATCGTCGGGGTCACCCCTCCACTTT. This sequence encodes CASSLSSGSPLHF.

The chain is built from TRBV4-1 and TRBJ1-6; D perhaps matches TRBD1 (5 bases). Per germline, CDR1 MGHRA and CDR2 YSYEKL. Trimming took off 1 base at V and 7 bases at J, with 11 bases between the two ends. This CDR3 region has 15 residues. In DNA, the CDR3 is TGCGCCAGCAGCCAAGGGTGGCAGGGAAATTCACCCCTCCACTTT. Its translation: CASSQGWQGNSPLHF.

CDR3 loop: CASSSTVLDTQYF. CDR3 coding DNA: TGTGCCAGCAGCTCGACGGTTCTCGATACGCAGTATTTT. The chain links TRBV7-9 to TRBJ2-3; D remains ambiguous. Trimming shortened V by 4 bases and J by 6 bases, and 11 bases separated the two germline ends. CDR1 is SEHNR and CDR2 is FQNEAQ in the germline V gene (reference sequence). The CDR3 length is 13 residues.

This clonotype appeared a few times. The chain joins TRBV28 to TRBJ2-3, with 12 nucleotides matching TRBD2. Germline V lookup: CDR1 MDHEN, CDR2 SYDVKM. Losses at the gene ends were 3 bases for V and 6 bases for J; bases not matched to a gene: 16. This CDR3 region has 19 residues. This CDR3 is CASSFNGLAGPRLIDTQYF. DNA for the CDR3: TGTGCCAGCAGTTTCAATGGACTAGCGGGACCCCGATTGATCGATACGCAGTATTTT. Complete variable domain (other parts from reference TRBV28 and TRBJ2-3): DVKVTQSSRYLVKRTGEKVFLECVQDMDHENMFWYRQDPGLGLRLIYFSYDVKMKEKGDIPEGYSVSREKKERFSLILESASTNQTSMYLCASSFNGLAGPRLIDTQYFGPGTRLTVL.

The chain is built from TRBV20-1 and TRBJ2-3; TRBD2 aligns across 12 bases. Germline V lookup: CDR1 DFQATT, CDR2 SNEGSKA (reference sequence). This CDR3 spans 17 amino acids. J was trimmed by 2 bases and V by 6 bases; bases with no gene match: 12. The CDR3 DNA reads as TGCAGTGCGCCTAACCTAGCGGGGGGGCCCCTCACAGATACGCAGTATTTT. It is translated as CSAPNLAGGPLTDTQYF.

For the CDR3, the DNA is TGTGCCAGCAGTTTTTGGCTAGCGGGACCTAACGAGCAGTACTTC. It specifies CASSFWLAGPNEQYF. This sequence joins TRBV12-3 or TRBV12-4 and TRBJ2-7; 9 bases match TRBD2. The V gene end was trimmed by 3 bases and the J gene end by 5 bases; junction bases not matched to a gene: 8. The CDR3 length is 15 residues.

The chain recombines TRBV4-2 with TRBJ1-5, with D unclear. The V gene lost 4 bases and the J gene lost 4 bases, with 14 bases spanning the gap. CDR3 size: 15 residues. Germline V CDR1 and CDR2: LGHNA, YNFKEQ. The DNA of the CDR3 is TGTGCCAGCAGCCGCGCGGGCGAGGCTAATCAGCCCCAGCATTTT. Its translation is CASSRAGEANQPQHF.

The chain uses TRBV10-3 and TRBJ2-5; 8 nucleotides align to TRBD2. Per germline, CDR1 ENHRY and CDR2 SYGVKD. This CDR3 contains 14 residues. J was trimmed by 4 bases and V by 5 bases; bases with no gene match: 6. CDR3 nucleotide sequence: TGTGCCATCAGTAATAGCGGGGAGAGAGAGACCCAGTACTTC. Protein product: CAISNSGERETQYF.

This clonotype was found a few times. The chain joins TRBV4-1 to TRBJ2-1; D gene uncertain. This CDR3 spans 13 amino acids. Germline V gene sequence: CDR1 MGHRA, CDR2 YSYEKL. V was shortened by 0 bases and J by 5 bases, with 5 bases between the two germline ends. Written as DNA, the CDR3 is TGCGCCAGCAGCCAAGAAGGGAACAATGAGCAGTTCTTC. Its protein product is CASSQEGNNEQFF.

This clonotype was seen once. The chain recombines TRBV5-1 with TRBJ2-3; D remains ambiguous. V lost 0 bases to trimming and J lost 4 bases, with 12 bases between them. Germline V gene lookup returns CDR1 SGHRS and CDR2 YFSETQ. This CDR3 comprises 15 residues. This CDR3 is CASSLEAPWADTQYF. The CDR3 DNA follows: TGCGCCAGCAGCTTGGAAGCTCCTTGGGCAGATACGCAGTATTTT.

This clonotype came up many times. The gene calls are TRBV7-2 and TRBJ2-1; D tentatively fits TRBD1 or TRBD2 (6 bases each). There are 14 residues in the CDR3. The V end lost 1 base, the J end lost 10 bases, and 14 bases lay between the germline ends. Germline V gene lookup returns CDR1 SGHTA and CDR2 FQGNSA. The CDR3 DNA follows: TGTGCCAGCAGCTTAGATTGGGGGGCTGGGGAGCAGTTCTTC. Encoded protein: CASSLDWGAGEQFF. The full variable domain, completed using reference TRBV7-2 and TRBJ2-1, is GAGVSQSPSNKVTEKGKDVELRCDPISGHTALYWYRQSLGQGLEFLIYFQGNSAPDKSGLPSDRFSAERTGGSVSTLTIQRTQQEDSAVYLCASSLDWGAGEQFFGPGTRLTVL.

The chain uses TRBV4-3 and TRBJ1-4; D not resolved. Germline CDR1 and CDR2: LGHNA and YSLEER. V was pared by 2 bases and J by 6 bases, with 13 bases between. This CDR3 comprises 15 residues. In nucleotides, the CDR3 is TGCGCCAGCAGCCAAAGGTTGCAGACCCATGAAAAACTGTTTTTT. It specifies CASSQRLQTHEKLFF.

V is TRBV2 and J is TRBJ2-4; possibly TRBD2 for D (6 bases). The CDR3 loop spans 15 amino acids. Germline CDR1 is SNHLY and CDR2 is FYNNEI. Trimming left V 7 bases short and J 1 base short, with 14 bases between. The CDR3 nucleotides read TGTGCCAGCAAGGCGGGGTGGATGGCCAAAAACATTCAGTACTTC. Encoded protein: CASKAGWMAKNIQYF.

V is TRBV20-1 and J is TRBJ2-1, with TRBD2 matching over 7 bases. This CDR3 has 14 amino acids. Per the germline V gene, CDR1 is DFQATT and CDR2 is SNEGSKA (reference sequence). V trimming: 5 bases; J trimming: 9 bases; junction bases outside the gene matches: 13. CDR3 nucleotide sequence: TGCAGTGCTCCGCCTAGCGGCCCTGGTGGTGAGCAGTTCTTC. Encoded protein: CSAPPSGPGGEQFF.

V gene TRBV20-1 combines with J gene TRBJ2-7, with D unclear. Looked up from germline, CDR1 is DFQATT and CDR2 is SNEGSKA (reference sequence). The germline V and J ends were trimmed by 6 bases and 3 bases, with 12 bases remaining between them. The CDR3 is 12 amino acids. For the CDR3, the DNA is TGCAGTGCCAATGGGCGGATCTACGAGCAGTACTTC. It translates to CSANGRIYEQYF.

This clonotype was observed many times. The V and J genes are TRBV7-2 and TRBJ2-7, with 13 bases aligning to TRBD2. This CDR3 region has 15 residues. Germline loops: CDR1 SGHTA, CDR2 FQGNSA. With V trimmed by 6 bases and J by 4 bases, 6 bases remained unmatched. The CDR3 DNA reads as TGTGCCAGCAGTTCAAGACTAGCGGGAGGTTACGAGCAGTACTTC. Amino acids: CASSSRLAGGYEQYF.

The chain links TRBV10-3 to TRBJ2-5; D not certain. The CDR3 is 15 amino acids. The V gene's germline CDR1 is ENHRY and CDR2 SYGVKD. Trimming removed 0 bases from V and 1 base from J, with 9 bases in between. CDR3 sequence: CAISESTEPQETQYF. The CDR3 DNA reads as TGTGCCATCAGTGAGTCTACAGAGCCCCAAGAGACCCAGTACTTC.

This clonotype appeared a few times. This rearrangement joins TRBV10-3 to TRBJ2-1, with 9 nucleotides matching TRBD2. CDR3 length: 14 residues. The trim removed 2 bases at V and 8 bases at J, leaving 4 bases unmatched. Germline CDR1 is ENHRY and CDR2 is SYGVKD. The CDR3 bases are TGTGCCATCAGTGAGGGGACTAGCATCTATGAGCAGTTCTTC. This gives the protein CAISEGTSIYEQFF.

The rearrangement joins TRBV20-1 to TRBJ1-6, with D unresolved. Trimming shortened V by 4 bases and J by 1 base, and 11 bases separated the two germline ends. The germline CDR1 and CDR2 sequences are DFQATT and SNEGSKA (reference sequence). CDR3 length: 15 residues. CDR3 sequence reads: CSATGRHSYNSPLHF. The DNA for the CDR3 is TGCAGTGCTACTGGACGGCATTCCTATAATTCACCCCTCCACTTT.

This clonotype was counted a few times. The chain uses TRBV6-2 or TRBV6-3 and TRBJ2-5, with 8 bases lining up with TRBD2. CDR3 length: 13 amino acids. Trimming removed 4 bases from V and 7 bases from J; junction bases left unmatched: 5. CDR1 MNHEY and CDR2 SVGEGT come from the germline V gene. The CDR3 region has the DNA TGTGCCAGCAGTTGGACTAGCTTGGGGACCCAGTACTTC. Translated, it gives CASSWTSLGTQYF.

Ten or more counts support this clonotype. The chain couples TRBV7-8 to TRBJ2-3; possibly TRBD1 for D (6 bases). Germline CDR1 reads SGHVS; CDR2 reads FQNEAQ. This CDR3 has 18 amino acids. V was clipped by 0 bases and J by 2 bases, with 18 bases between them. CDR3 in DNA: TGTGCCAGCAGCTTAGCCCACCCTATTGGGACACACACAGATACGCAGTATTTT. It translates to CASSLAHPIGTHTDTQYF.

CDR3 in amino acids: CASRELLGGVETQYF. As DNA, the CDR3 is TGTGCCAGCAGAGAACTCTTAGGGGGCGTAGAGACCCAGTACTTC. V gene TRBV27 combines with J gene TRBJ2-5; 7 positions match TRBD1. CDR3 length equals 15 residues. J lost 4 bases, V lost 6 bases, and 11 bases had no gene match. Germline-derived CDR1 and CDR2 are MNHEY and SMNVEV (reference sequence).

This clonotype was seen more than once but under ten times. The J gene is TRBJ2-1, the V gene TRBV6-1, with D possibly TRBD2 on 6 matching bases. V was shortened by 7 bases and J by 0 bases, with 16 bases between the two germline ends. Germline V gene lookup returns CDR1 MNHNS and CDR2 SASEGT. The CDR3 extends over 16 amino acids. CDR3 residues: CASKEWDLSSYNEQFF. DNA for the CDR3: TGTGCCAGCAAGGAATGGGACTTGAGCTCCTACAATGAGCAGTTCTTC.